A single sample is the source of the 24 T cell receptor beta chains below, sequenced in a study of blood T cell repertoires in COVID-19. Assay: immunoSEQ multiplex PCR; the TCRdb copy retains only in-frame clones and omits some. The sample yields around 52,000 clones, around 82% seen once. Sample: peripheral blood. The receptors were gathered from a woman at least 80 years old with acute or convalescent COVID-19.

This clone was counted between two and nine times. The chain couples TRBV7-9 to TRBJ2-3, with 8 bases identical to TRBD1. V gave up 7 bases and J gave up 3 bases; unmatched junction bases: 0. Looked up from germline, CDR1 is SEHNR and CDR2 is FQNEAQ (reference sequence). The CDR3 extends over 12 amino acids. The CDR3, as DNA: TGTGCCAGCAACAGGGGGACAGATACGCAGTATTTT. Translation gives CASNRGTDTQYF.

The chain recombines TRBV21-1 with TRBJ2-3; the DNA was not compared with TRBD2, the D call given in the table. TRBV21-1 is a pseudogene locus. CDR3 length equals 15 residues. The CDR3: CASSYRDYPTDTQYF. The CDR3 DNA follows: TGTGCCAGCAGCTACCGGGACTACCCCACAGATACGCAGTATTTT.

In its sample, this clone was seen a few times. The genes are TRBV29-1 and TRBJ2-1; 8 positions agree with TRBD2. The germline CDR1 and CDR2 sequences are SQVTM and ANQGSEA. This CDR3 has 15 amino acids. With V trimmed by 5 bases and J by 0 bases, 6 bases remained unmatched. The CDR3 DNA follows: TGCAGCGTTCGGGCGGGGGGAAGCTCCTACAATGAGCAGTTCTTC. Amino acids: CSVRAGGSSYNEQFF.

This chain connects TRBV7-9 to TRBJ1-6; 8 nucleotides match TRBD1. CDR1 SEHNR and CDR2 FQNEAQ come from the germline V gene (reference sequence). V shed 4 bases, J shed 9 bases, and the junction held 5 bases outside the gene matches. The CDR3 loop spans 14 amino acids. CDR3 sequence: CASSSQGEGSPLHF. The CDR3 DNA reads TGTGCCAGCAGCTCACAGGGGGAGGGTTCACCCCTCCACTTT.

The chain couples TRBV7-9 to TRBJ2-7; 7 nucleotides agree with TRBD2. This CDR3 is 12 amino acids long. Germline assignment: CDR1 SEHNR and CDR2 FQNEAQ (reference sequence). V dropped 3 bases and J dropped 6; count of bases not matched to a gene: 2. CDR3 sequence: CASSFREGEQYF. The CDR3 nucleotides are TGTGCCAGCAGCTTCAGGGAGGGCGAGCAGTACTTC.

The V call is TRBV21-1, the J call TRBJ2-2; the D segment call TRBD2 is taken from the table without a DNA check. TRBV21-1 is shown as a pseudogene. The CDR3 totals 17 residues. This CDR3 reads CASSKLSGTPRAGELFF. The CDR3, as DNA: TGTGCCAGCAGCAAACTATCGGGGACTCCCCGAGCGGGGGAGCTGTTTTTT.

Concerning this clone itself: Relative to the germline gene, one junction end is altered; a read error may explain this. This sequence joins TRBV7-2 and TRBJ2-3; TRBD2 agrees at 9 bases. The CDR3 sequence is 14 residues long. Germline CDR1 and CDR2: SGHTA and FQGNSA. CDR3 sequence (DNA): TGTGCCAGCAGCCTAGCTAGCGGGGCAGATACGCAGTATTTT. It is translated as CASSLASGADTQYF.

J is TRBJ1-6 and V is TRBV10-3; TRBD1 aligns across 7 bases. Losses at the gene ends were 2 bases for V and 3 bases for J; bases not matched to a gene: 1. The CDR3 runs to 15 residues. CDR1 and CDR2 (germline): ENHRY, SYGVKD. CDR3 amino acids: CAISEDRVYNSPLHF. CDR3 DNA: TGTGCCATCAGTGAGGACAGGGTCTATAATTCACCCCTCCACTTT.

This clone appeared a single time. The chain combines TRBV28 with TRBJ2-2; 8 bases align to TRBD2. With 5 bases clipped from V and 8 bases from J, the junction kept 13 bases outside the gene matches. The length of the CDR3 is 16 residues. The germline V gene encodes CDR1 MDHEN and CDR2 SYDVKM. CDR3 loop: CASSPPSGRGSGELFF. The CDR3 DNA is TGTGCCAGCAGTCCCCCCAGCGGGAGAGGCTCTGGGGAGCTGTTTTTT. Full variable domain (rest looked up from reference TRBV28 and TRBJ2-2): DVKVTQSSRYLVKRTGEKVFLECVQDMDHENMFWYRQDPGLGLRLIYFSYDVKMKEKGDIPEGYSVSREKKERFSLILESASTNQTSMYLCASSPPSGRGSGELFFGEGSRLTVL.

The chain has TRBV5-6 and TRBJ1-3; a possible D gene is TRBD1 (5 bases). The CDR3 totals 15 residues. The V gene lost 2 bases and the J gene lost 4 bases, with 13 bases spanning the gap. Germline V gene data show CDR1 as SGHDT and CDR2 as YYEEEE. The CDR3 protein is CASSFRAPGGNTIYF. CDR3 nucleotides: TGTGCCAGCAGCTTCCGTGCCCCAGGGGGAAACACCATATATTTT.

This chain links TRBV19 with TRBJ2-2; D gene ambiguous. Germline CDR1 LNHDA, CDR2 SQIVND (reference sequence). Trimming removed 4 bases at V and 6 bases at J, with 9 bases between. The CDR3 is made up of 13 amino acids. The CDR3 bases are TGTGCCAGTAGTACCCGGCAGGCCGGGGAGCTGTTTTTT. Its translation is CASSTRQAGELFF.

This clone was recorded a few times. The chain employs TRBV3-1 (or the pseudogene TRBV3-2) and TRBJ2-5; perhaps TRBD2 as D (6 bases). This CDR3 spans 15 amino acids. Trimming removed 6 bases from V and 5 bases from J, with 19 bases in between. CDR1 is LGHDT and CDR2 is YNNKEL in the germline V gene (reference sequence). The CDR3 nucleotides read TGTGCCAGCAGGCCGGAGGGGACTCCCGAGGAGACCCAGTACTTC. It codes for CASRPEGTPEETQYF.

V is TRBV5-5 and J is TRBJ1-5, with D maybe TRBD1 (5 bases). This CDR3 is 17 amino acids long. V gave up 3 bases and J gave up 3 bases, with 19 bases separating them. Per the germline V gene, CDR1 is SGHKS and CDR2 is YYEKEE (reference sequence). The CDR3 sequence: CASSWGPGGDDNQPQHF. The CDR3 bases are TGTGCCAGCAGCTGGGGCCCCGGAGGGGATGACAATCAGCCCCAGCATTTT.

The chain joins TRBV7-6 to TRBJ1-1, with TRBD1 as a possible D gene (5 bases). V was cut by 1 base and J by 5 bases, with 8 bases left in between. Germline CDR1 is SGHVS and CDR2 is FNYEAQ. The CDR3 contains 13 residues. CDR3 amino acids: CASSLGGGTEAFF. The CDR3 coding sequence is TGTGCCAGCAGCTTAGGGGGGGGGACTGAAGCTTTCTTT.

The chain links TRBV5-1 to TRBJ1-4, with 10 bases that match TRBD1. Germline assignment: CDR1 SGHRS and CDR2 YFSETQ. V shed 5 bases and J 8 bases; nucleotides not matched to a gene: 6. This CDR3 is 14 amino acids long. The CDR3 DNA reads TGCGCCAGCAGACCGGGACAGGGGCCCGAAAAACTGTTTTTT. Translating it yields CASRPGQGPEKLFF.

This chain uses TRBV7-8 with TRBJ1-2; possible D gene TRBD1, 5 bases. From germline, CDR1 is SGHVS and CDR2 FQNEAQ. Trimming took 2 bases from V and 8 from J, leaving 18 bases between them. The CDR3 has 15 amino acids. The CDR3 protein is CASSLRQGTDGGYTF. For the CDR3, the DNA is TGTGCCAGCAGCTTACGCCAAGGGACTGACGGAGGCTACACCTTC.

The rearrangement links TRBV19 to TRBJ1-1; TRBD1 matches 7 bases. Looked up from germline, CDR1 is LNHDA and CDR2 is SQIVND (reference sequence). J lost 5 bases, V lost 3 bases, and 3 bases had no gene match. There are 13 residues in the CDR3. CDR3 sequence (DNA): TGTGCCAGTAGTATTACAGGGGTGACTGAAGCTTTCTTT. It codes for CASSITGVTEAFF.

The J gene is TRBJ2-7, the V gene TRBV2, with TRBD2 matching over 11 bases. The CDR3 length is 14 residues. With V trimmed by 5 bases and J by 6 bases, 6 bases remained unmatched. Germline-derived CDR1 and CDR2 are SNHLY and FYNNEI. CDR3 protein: CASSPRLAGTEQYF. The CDR3 DNA reads TGTGCCAGCAGTCCCAGACTAGCGGGAACCGAGCAGTACTTC. Looking up the rest from reference TRBV2 and TRBJ2-7 gives the full variable domain: EPEVTQTPSHQVTQMGQEVILRCVPISNHLYFYWYRQILGQKVEFLVSFYNNEISEKSEIFDDQFSVERPDGSNFTLKIRSTKLEDSAMYFCASSPRLAGTEQYFGPGTRLTVT.

This rearrangement joins TRBV6-6 to TRBJ2-5; 9 positions agree with TRBD2. V gave up 5 bases and J gave up 3 bases; unmatched junction bases: 10. This CDR3 region has 16 residues. Germline V lookup: CDR1 MNHNY, CDR2 SVGAGI (reference sequence). CDR3 sequence (DNA): TGTGCCAGCAGTCAACCGTTGGGCGGGGGGGAAGAGACCCAGTACTTC. Protein product: CASSQPLGGGEETQYF.

This chain connects TRBV5-4 to TRBJ2-1; 10 bases fit TRBD2. Germline CDR1 and CDR2: SGHNT and YYREEE (reference sequence). With 4 bases clipped from V and 7 bases from J, the junction kept 5 bases outside the gene matches. The CDR3 is made up of 14 amino acids. CDR3 sequence reads: CASSLGTSVNEQFF. The CDR3, as DNA: TGTGCCAGCAGCCTAGGGACTAGCGTTAATGAGCAGTTCTTC.

The chain carries TRBV6-5 and TRBJ2-3; possible D gene TRBD2, 5 bases. CDR3 length: 12 amino acids. Germline CDR1 MNHEY, CDR2 SVGAGI. With 5 bases removed from V and 9 bases from J, the gap between germline ends came to 12 bases. The CDR3 sequence: CASSPDRGTQYF. CDR3 sequence (DNA): TGTGCCAGCAGTCCGGACCGCGGGACGCAGTATTTT.

V usage is TRBV11-2 and J usage is TRBJ2-7; 13 bases fit TRBD2. The CDR3 runs to 15 residues. V shed 1 base, J shed 5 bases, and the junction held 2 bases outside the gene matches. Germline V CDR1 and CDR2: SGHAT, FQNNGV. CDR3 coding DNA: TGTGCCAGCAGCTTAGGACTAGCGGGAGGTGACGAGCAGTACTTC. It codes for CASSLGLAGGDEQYF.

The chain combines TRBV18 with TRBJ2-4; possible D gene TRBD2, 6 bases. Germline V gives CDR1 KGHSH, CDR2 LQKENI. V was shortened by 3 bases and J by 0 bases, with 18 bases between the two germline ends. The CDR3 has 18 residues. This chain's CDR3 is CASSPPGSSSIAKNIQYF. The CDR3 nucleotides read TGTGCCAGCTCACCTCCCGGGAGCAGCTCCATAGCCAAAAACATTCAGTACTTC.

As DNA, the CDR3 is TGTGCCAGCAGCCCGTCGGCTAGCGGGAGGCTTGATACGCAGTATTTT. It codes for CASSPSASGRLDTQYF. J is TRBJ2-3 and V is TRBV7-3, with 11 bases lining up with TRBD2. The CDR3 spans 16 residues. V lost 5 bases to trimming and J lost 6 bases; unmatched junction nucleotides: 10. Germline-derived CDR1 and CDR2 are SGHTA and FQGTGA.